This T cell receptor (beta chain) was sequenced during a study of PD-L1 blockade in urothelial cancer (dated by TCRdb to 2017 to 2019). About the investigation overall: All patients started therapy around 2014 and received atezolizumab 1,200 mg intravenously every 3 weeks. Twenty-five of 29 patients were identified as males with urothelial cancer of bladder origin, and a prior smoking history was reported by 18 of 29 patients. The study was an exploratory multi-omic analysis of somatic, immune and clinical correlates of response to PD-L1 blockade with atezolizumab in urothelial cancer. An ECOG performance status of 0 or 1 was recorded for the patients, and 0 to 3 prior chemotherapy regimens had been received by the patients. In the same patients who had TCR sequencing, pretreatment tumors also underwent whole exome sequencing and RNA sequencing. TCR sequencing covered pretreatment tumor samples and matched, serially collected peripheral blood taken before and after atezolizumab treatment. Under 30 patients had pretreatment blood TCR-seq, around 24 had at least one posttreatment blood collection, and around 24 had tumor TCR-seq. Durable clinical benefit was defined as progression-free survival longer than 6 months, and TCR features were also tested against progression-free and overall survival. Blood samples gave median yields of about 150,000 T cells and 82,636 unique TCRs, along with a median clonality of around 0.08. Blood samples were analyzed at 3 weeks after treatment start (second dose) and at 6 weeks after treatment start. Eight or nine patients reached durable clinical benefit, while 15 to 25 patients did not. Summary of the overall study and its limitations: Among patients with durable benefit, tumor-associated TCR clones showed greater expansion in peripheral blood 3 weeks after treatment started (n of about 21, p = 0.022). A pretreatment peripheral blood TCR clonality below the median was linked to improved progression-free and overall survival. Small sample size (n ≈ 30) and many exploratory analyses mean the results are intended to be hypothesis-generating.

Each PCR received spiked-in synthetic TCR analog templates so that absolute template abundance could be estimated from read counts. The immunoSEQ assay used bias-controlled V and J gene primers to amplify TCRbeta CDR3 regions from genomic DNA. Sequencing of rearranged TCRbeta segments was done at approximately 20X coverage. Processing in the source paper ran as follows. Clustering was used to correct sequencing errors, and CDR3s were annotated against IMGT to assign V, D and J genes. Downstream analyses used only productive TCRbeta rearrangements and left out out-of-frame or stop-codon sequences. Clonality was computed as one minus Shannon entropy normalized by the log of the number of unique productive sequences. Clones differing between time points or between blood and tumor were identified using Fisher's exact test with Benjamini-Hochberg correction, with an adjusted p below 0.01 applied as the threshold. TCRdb limited this immuneACCESS table to in-frame rearrangements with V and J called. A share of clones is missing; checked studies link under half to unresolved V genes, and the rest is unexplained. Clonal size and the V and J genes are those of that table, whereas D and trimming came from the DNA. The sample yields 65,000 to 85,000 clones; about 91% were counted once. The top ten clones comprise 0.85% to 0.9% of the sample.

The intended sense of this specimen's time point label: peripheral blood 6 weeks after treatment start. The cohort comprised 30 or so patients with locally advanced or metastatic urothelial carcinoma treated at Memorial Sloan Kettering on a trial protocol. Peripheral blood mononuclear cells were collected from each patient pretreatment and during treatment, giving between 1 and 8 total time points per patient. The Qiagen DNeasy Blood extraction kit was used to purify genomic DNA from total PBMCs and tumor samples. Collected pretreatment and during treatment, PBMCs were isolated and stored as previously described. V has 4 bases trimmed and J has 0 bases trimmed; junction bases matching no gene number 0. The CDR3, cysteine through phenylalanine, is 12 amino acids long. The kept DNA is CDR3 alone, 36 bases in frame from the first base. The germline V gene yields SQVTM for CDR1 and ANQGSEA for CDR2. For this clone: No antigen is known for it. No base qualities exist here, and no much larger clone lies one base off it.

This receptor was identified in a woman of 80 years or more with urothelial cancer. This specimen consisted of PBMCs, obtained around atezolizumab (anti-PD-L1) treatment. In this chain, TRBV29-1 is recombined with TRBJ2-7, and 7 junctional nucleotides match TRBD1. The CDR3 corresponds to CSVGQGSYEQYF. The DNA is as follows: TGCAGCGTTGGACAGGGCTCCTACGAGCAGTACTTC.